These T cell receptor beta chains were read from a single sample in a study of beta chain features in type 1 diabetes. Profiling relied on immunoSEQ multiplex PCR, and the TCRdb table lists in-frame clones only, not all of them. The sample has a few hundred thousand clones; roughly 12% are singletons. Sequencing was done on a sample of naive CD4+ T cells from blood. The receptors come from a young man in good health. CDR3s include the opening cysteine and the closing phenylalanine or tryptophan. The D gene is left open where the match is weak. Clone size is not always given. Where it is, it says once, few, many or a class for expanded clones.

J: TRBJ2-1; D: TRBD2; V: TRBV7-9; size: NA; DNA: TGTGCCAGCAGCCCCCTCGCGGGAGTGGGGCAGTTCTTC; CDR3: CASSPLAGVGQFF
J: TRBJ2-1; D: TRBD2; V: TRBV11-2; size: NA; DNA: TGTGCCAGCAGCTTAGTCGGGACTAGCGGGAATGAGCAGTTCTTC; CDR3: CASSLVGTSGNEQFF
J: TRBJ2-5; D: TRBD1; V: TRBV9; size: few; DNA: TGTGCCAGCAGCGGACAGGGGTGGGAGACCCAGTACTTC; CDR3: CASSGQGWETQYF
J: TRBJ2-7; D: NA; V: TRBV19; size: NA; DNA: TGTGCCAGTAGACTACAGGCCGGAGCAGACTACGAGCAGTACTTC; CDR3: CASRLQAGADYEQYF
J: TRBJ1-1; D: NA; V: TRBV11-2; size: NA; DNA: TGTGCCAGCAGCTTGGGCCGGCACACTGAAGCTTTCTTT; CDR3: CASSLGRHTEAFF
J: TRBJ1-1; D: NA; V: TRBV7-9; size: few; DNA: TGTGCCAGCAGCCCTCGATTGGGGGGGGAACCTGAAGCTTTCTTT; CDR3: CASSPRLGGEPEAFF
J: TRBJ2-6; D: TRBD2; V: TRBV5-1; size: NA; DNA: TGCGCCAGCAGCTTGAAGGTTAGCGGGAACTCTGGGGCCAACGTCCTGACTTTC; CDR3: CASSLKVSGNSGANVLTF
J: TRBJ2-5; D: TRBD2; V: TRBV7-2; size: once; DNA: TGTGCCAGCAGCTTAGCGTGGGGGCGGGGGGGCCTCGGCCAGTACTTC; CDR3: CASSLAWGRGGLGQYF
J: TRBJ2-7; D: TRBD2; V: TRBV14; size: NA; DNA: TGTGCCAGCAGCCAAACAAGCGGGGGACGCTACGAGCAGTACTTC; CDR3: CASSQTSGGRYEQYF
J: TRBJ2-7; D: NA; V: TRBV5-6; size: few; DNA: TGTGCCAGCAGCCCCCTGGGAGGGGGTCAGTACTTC; CDR3: CASSPLGGGQYF
J: TRBJ1-1; D: TRBD1; V: TRBV7-2; size: few; DNA: TGTGCCAGCAGCTTAGCAGGGGGCATCACTGAAGCTTTCTTT; CDR3: CASSLAGGITEAFF
J: TRBJ2-2; D: TRBD2; V: TRBV18; size: NA; DNA: TGTGCCAGCTCACGGATGACTAGCGGATACACCGGGGAGCTGTTTTTT; CDR3: CASSRMTSGYTGELFF
J: TRBJ2-4; D: TRBD2; V: TRBV5-4; size: NA; DNA: TGTGCCGGATCGGATAGCGGGACCGGAAACATTCAGTACTTC; CDR3: CAGSDSGTGNIQYF
J: TRBJ2-7; D: NA; V: TRBV15; size: few; DNA: TGTGCCACCAGCAGAGCAGGCTACGAGCAGTACTTC; CDR3: CATSRAGYEQYF
J: TRBJ2-7; D: NA; V: TRBV11-2; size: few; DNA: TGTGCCAGCAGCTTAGAGCTGGCCGGGGGACCCTACGAGCAGTACTTC; CDR3: CASSLELAGGPYEQYF
J: TRBJ1-1; D: NA; V: TRBV29-1; size: few; DNA: TGCAGCGTTGCCACCAGGGTCACGAGCACTGAAGCTTTCTTT; CDR3: CSVATRVTSTEAFF
J: TRBJ2-3; D: TRBD1; V: TRBV2; size: few; DNA: TGTGCCAGCAGCCTTGGACAGGGGGCTACAGATACGCAGTATTTT; CDR3: CASSLGQGATDTQYF
J: TRBJ2-3; D: NA; V: TRBV7-2; size: few; DNA: TGTGCCAGCAGCTTAGTCGAGGATACGCAGTATTTT; CDR3: CASSLVEDTQYF
J: TRBJ1-1; D: TRBD1; V: TRBV2; size: NA; DNA: TGTGCCAGCAGTGGGACAGGGGGTGGCACTGAAGCTTTCTTT; CDR3: CASSGTGGGTEAFF
J: TRBJ2-2; D: NA; V: TRBV7-2; size: NA; DNA: TGTGCCAGCAGCTTTGGTGCCAGATCCGGGGAGCTGTTTTTT; CDR3: CASSFGARSGELFF
J: TRBJ1-2; D: NA; V: TRBV7-9; size: NA; DNA: TGTGCCAGCAGCTTAGCGCTCGGCTATGGCTACACCTTC; CDR3: CASSLALGYGYTF
J: TRBJ1-2; D: TRBD1; V: TRBV2; size: NA; DNA: TGTGCCAGCATGCAGGGGGCTCCTGGCTATGGCTACACCTTC; CDR3: CASMQGAPGYGYTF
J: TRBJ2-7; D: TRBD1; V: TRBV10-3; size: NA; DNA: TGTGCCATCAGTGACGGGACAGGGATCTACGAGCAGTACTTC; CDR3: CAISDGTGIYEQYF
J: TRBJ1-5; D: TRBD1; V: TRBV30; size: NA; DNA: TGTGCCTGGAGTCCACCGGGGACAGTTAGCAATCAGCCCCAGCATTTT; CDR3: CAWSPPGTVSNQPQHF
J: TRBJ2-3; D: NA; V: TRBV5-4; size: NA; DNA: TGTGCCAGCAGCTGGGACTCCGGCACAGATACGCAGTATTTT; CDR3: CASSWDSGTDTQYF
J: TRBJ2-7; D: TRBD2; V: TRBV5-4; size: few; DNA: TGTGCCAGCAGCTTCCCGGGGGGGCCCCCGTACGAGCAGTACTTC; CDR3: CASSFPGGPPYEQYF
J: TRBJ2-1; D: NA; V: TRBV7-3; size: few; DNA: TGTGCCAGCAGCCCCTCCGGGGGTAGCTTCAATGAGCAGTTCTTC; CDR3: CASSPSGGSFNEQFF
J: TRBJ2-1; D: TRBD2; V: TRBV7-2; size: NA; DNA: TGTGCCAGCAGCTTACAGCGGGGTGGTGAGCAGTTCTTC; CDR3: CASSLQRGGEQFF